Each of the 23 T cell receptor beta chains below was sequenced from the same sample in a study of cytomegalovirus exposure and HLA in healthy donors. Primers for the PCR totalled 60 Vbeta and 13 Jbeta. Clones were read by immunoSEQ multiplex PCR, and TCRdb kept only the in-frame ones, dropping some. Among approximately 120,000 clones listed, 76% were seen once. The specimen was PBMCs. These TCRs come from a man between 50 and 59 years old in good health and CMV-seronegative.

The V call is TRBV5-5, the J call TRBJ2-5; 7 bases fit TRBD1. CDR3 length: 15 residues. Germline lookup yields CDR1 SGHKS and CDR2 YYEKEE (reference sequence). V dropped 3 bases and J dropped 4; count of bases not matched to a gene: 9. The CDR3 region is CASSWPRTGGETQYF. The CDR3 nucleotides read TGTGCCAGCAGCTGGCCCAGGACAGGAGGAGAGACCCAGTACTTC.

This chain links TRBV28 with TRBJ2-1, with 11 bases identical to TRBD2. From germline, CDR1 is MDHEN and CDR2 SYDVKM. Losses at the gene ends were 5 bases for V and 4 bases for J; bases not matched to a gene: 7. The CDR3 has 16 residues. CDR3: CASSNLAGGQYNEQFF. CDR3 DNA: TGTGCCAGCAGTAACTTAGCGGGGGGGCAATACAATGAGCAGTTCTTC.

The chain has TRBV10-3 and TRBJ1-6, with D possibly TRBD1 on 6 matching bases. The CDR3 consists of 13 residues. Deletions cut 6 bases from V and 9 bases from J, with 12 bases between. CDR1 ENHRY and CDR2 SYGVKD come from the germline V gene. This CDR3 is CAIRSGEGSPLHF. The DNA for the CDR3 is TGTGCCATCAGGTCAGGGGAGGGTTCACCCCTCCACTTT.

The rearrangement joins TRBV5-1 to TRBJ2-3; 9 nucleotides align to TRBD1. V shed 2 bases and J 2 bases; nucleotides not matched to a gene: 6. The V gene's germline CDR1 is SGHRS and CDR2 YFSETQ. The CDR3 runs 16 residues. In nucleotides, the CDR3 is TGCGCCAGCAGCTTACCGGGACAGGGATCCACAGATACGCAGTATTTT. Protein: CASSLPGQGSTDTQYF.

The rearrangement uses TRBV19 and TRBJ1-4, with 7 bases matching TRBD1. The CDR3 spans 15 residues. The germline V gene has CDR1 LNHDA and CDR2 SQIVND (reference sequence). The trim removed 5 bases at V and 4 bases at J, leaving 7 bases unmatched. The CDR3 spells CASSLRTGRNEKLFF. CDR3 coding DNA: TGTGCCAGTAGTTTACGGACAGGACGTAATGAAAAACTGTTTTTT.

This chain links TRBV19 with TRBJ2-6; tentative D call: TRBD1 (5 bases). CDR3 size: 15 residues. Per germline, CDR1 LNHDA and CDR2 SQIVND (reference sequence). The V end lost 7 bases, the J end lost 0 bases, and 10 bases lay between the germline ends. CDR3 DNA sequence: TGTGCCAGTATCAGAACAGGCTCTGGGGCCAACGTCCTGACTTTC. It translates to CASIRTGSGANVLTF.

This clone was detected only a few times. The genes are TRBV4-1 and TRBJ1-4, with a weak D call TRBD1 (6 bases). The germline V gene has CDR1 MGHRA and CDR2 YSYEKL. Trimming took 3 bases from V and 4 from J, leaving 12 bases between them. CDR3 size: 15 residues. The DNA for the CDR3 is TGCGCCAGCAGCCATACACAGGGCGATAATGAAAAACTGTTTTTT. Protein product: CASSHTQGDNEKLFF.

The chain employs TRBV6-1 and TRBJ2-5; 9 nucleotides agree with TRBD2. CDR1 MNHNS and CDR2 SASEGT come from the germline V gene. V gave up 3 bases and J gave up 2 bases; unmatched junction bases: 7. The CDR3 contains 16 residues. CDR3 nucleotide sequence: TGTGCCAGCAGTGATGTCGCAGCGGGGGGACAAGAGACCCAGTACTTC. It is translated as CASSDVAAGGQETQYF.

The CDR3 protein is CASSSGQGYQPQHF. The CDR3 region has the DNA TGTGCCAGCAGCTCGGGACAGGGGTACCAGCCCCAGCATTTT. This chain links TRBV5-5 with TRBJ1-5, with 10 bases matching TRBD1. There are 14 residues in the CDR3. J was trimmed by 7 bases and V by 3 bases; bases with no gene match: 4. Looked up from germline, CDR1 is SGHKS and CDR2 is YYEKEE (reference sequence).

As concerns this clone: The identical CDR3 is also encoded by other nucleotide sequences in the sample. The genes are TRBV7-6 and TRBJ2-7, with D possibly TRBD2 on 6 matching bases. This CDR3 is 15 amino acids long. The germline V and J ends were trimmed by 1 base and 0 bases, with 10 bases remaining between them. Germline-derived CDR1 and CDR2 are SGHVS and FNYEAQ. CDR3 nucleotide sequence: TGTGCCAGCAGCTTAGATGCGGGACTCTCCTACGAGCAGTACTTC. It translates to CASSLDAGLSYEQYF.

The chain links TRBV18 to TRBJ2-5, with D possibly matching TRBD2 (6 bases). This CDR3 comprises 14 residues. CDR1 is KGHSH, CDR2 LQKENI, per germline. The V and J ends lost 7 bases and 1 base respectively, with 13 bases between them. The CDR3 DNA reads TGTGCCAGCTTAACCGGGAGCCCCCAAGAGACCCAGTACTTC. It codes for CASLTGSPQETQYF. The entire variable domain, with the rest obtained from reference TRBV18 and TRBJ2-5, is as follows: NAGVMQNPRHLVRRRGQEARLRCSPMKGHSHVYWYRQLPEEGLKFMVYLQKENIIDESGMPKERFSAEFPKEGPSILRIQQVVRGDSAAYFCASLTGSPQETQYFGPGTRLLVL.

The rearrangement links TRBV7-6 to TRBJ2-5; TRBD2 aligns across 9 bases. The CDR3 consists of 16 residues. V trimming: 2 bases; J trimming: 2 bases; junction bases outside the gene matches: 6. Per germline, CDR1 SGHVS and CDR2 FNYEAQ. CDR3: CASSLSRLAGQETQYF. The CDR3 DNA follows: TGTGCCAGCAGCTTAAGTCGCCTAGCGGGGCAAGAGACCCAGTACTTC.

J is TRBJ1-2 and V is TRBV6-5, with 11 bases identical to TRBD1. CDR1 MNHEY and CDR2 SVGAGI come from the germline V gene. The CDR3 length is 14 residues. J was trimmed by 5 bases and V by 6 bases; bases with no gene match: 5. CDR3 nucleotides: TGTGCCAGCAGACCCGGGACAGGGGGTTATGGCTACACCTTC. This translates into CASRPGTGGYGYTF.

The chain carries TRBV5-1 and TRBJ2-3; 8 bases fit TRBD1. This CDR3 contains 16 residues. Germline-derived CDR1 and CDR2 are SGHRS and YFSETQ. The ends lost 5 bases at V and 1 base at J; junction bases unmatched: 9. CDR3 nucleotides: TGCGCCAGCAGATCTGTCACAGGGGGTGGCACAGATACGCAGTATTTT. Protein: CASRSVTGGGTDTQYF.

This rearrangement joins TRBV7-2 to TRBJ2-2; TRBD1 matches 7 bases. The CDR3 spans 15 residues. J was trimmed by 7 bases and V by 3 bases; bases with no gene match: 8. Germline assignment: CDR1 SGHTA and CDR2 FQGNSA. The CDR3 loop reads CASSLGQSRVGELFF. CDR3 in DNA: TGTGCCAGCAGCTTGGGACAGAGTAGAGTCGGGGAGCTGTTTTTT.

This clone was recorded once. The genes are TRBV28 and TRBJ2-1, with TRBD1 matching over 10 bases. V was clipped by 5 bases and J by 7 bases; unmatched bases: 8. The CDR3 covers 15 residues. Germline V gene lookup returns CDR1 MDHEN and CDR2 SYDVKM. The CDR3 spells CASSPPTGGRNEQFF. Written as DNA, the CDR3 is TGTGCCAGCAGTCCTCCGACAGGGGGCCGTAATGAGCAGTTCTTC.

V is TRBV29-1 and J is TRBJ2-2; D is ambiguous. The V and J ends lost 3 bases and 0 bases respectively, with 5 bases between them. CDR1 is SQVTM, CDR2 ANQGSEA, per germline. This CDR3 contains 13 residues. The CDR3, as DNA: TGCAGCGTTGATAGATCGAACACCGGGGAGCTGTTTTTT. This codes for CSVDRSNTGELFF.

The V gene is TRBV6-5, the J gene TRBJ2-2; 7 nucleotides match TRBD1. CDR3 length equals 14 residues. The germline V gene has CDR1 MNHEY and CDR2 SVGAGI. The J segment lost 3 bases and the V segment lost 6 bases, leaving 4 bases of the junction unmatched. The CDR3 loop reads CASRQGSHTGELFF. CDR3 DNA: TGTGCCAGCAGACAGGGGTCCCACACCGGGGAGCTGTTTTTT.

The chain couples TRBV27 to TRBJ1-2; D might be TRBD1 (5 bases). In germline, CDR1 is MNHEY, CDR2 SMNVEV (reference sequence). CDR3 length: 14 residues. V was pared by 2 bases and J by 3 bases, with 10 bases between. The chain's CDR3 is CASSLKGKDYGYTF. The CDR3 DNA follows: TGTGCCAGCAGTTTAAAGGGGAAAGACTATGGCTACACCTTC.

The table lists this clone with a few counts. J is TRBJ2-3 and V is TRBV7-2; 8 positions agree with TRBD2. Looked up from germline, CDR1 is SGHTA and CDR2 is FQGNSA. V was pared by 2 bases and J by 0 bases, with 4 bases of the junction left unmatched. This CDR3 region has 16 residues. CDR3 region: CASSLRGGASTDTQYF. CDR3 coding DNA: TGTGCCAGCAGCTTACGGGGGGGGGCTAGCACAGATACGCAGTATTTT.

The chain recombines TRBV6-1 with TRBJ1-5; D is perhaps TRBD1 (5 bases). CDR3 size: 15 residues. Germline CDR1 reads MNHNS; CDR2 reads SASEGT. V gave up 7 bases and J gave up 5 bases, with 18 bases separating them. The CDR3 nucleotides are TGTGCCAGCAACACAGGTGGCCGCACAGATCAGCCCCAGCATTTT. Amino acid sequence: CASNTGGRTDQPQHF.

The rearrangement uses TRBV28 and TRBJ1-2; D not resolved. This CDR3 has 11 residues. Germline CDR1 reads MDHEN; CDR2 reads SYDVKM. Trimming left V 5 bases short and J 4 bases short, with 5 bases between. In DNA form, the CDR3 reads TGTGCCAGCAGTCTAGCCTATGGCTACACCTTC. It specifies CASSLAYGYTF.

On this clone: The junction departs from the called germline gene at one end, perhaps through a read error. The rearrangement joins TRBV7-9 to TRBJ1-1; D may be TRBD1 (6 bases). This CDR3 comprises 17 residues. CDR1 is SEHNR and CDR2 is FQNEAQ in the germline V gene (reference sequence). The CDR3 sequence: CSSSSPRRGGRYTEAFF. CDR3 sequence (DNA): TGTTCCAGCAGCTCACCACGCCGAGGGGGAAGGTACACTGAAGCTTTCTTT.